A single sample gave rise to the 13 T cell receptor beta chains below, sequenced in a study of beta chain features in type 1 diabetes. The study reverse transcribed the entire isolated RNA, so it sequenced expressed TCRB transcripts. Measured with immunoSEQ multiplex PCR; TCRdb has only the in-frame clones, and not every one. The data hold about 180,000 clones, with about 12% observed a single time. The sample consisted of central memory CD4+ T cells from blood. These receptor sequences come from a woman aged 18-29 years in good health.

This chain joins TRBV7-9 and TRBJ2-7; 7 nucleotides match TRBD1. Germline values: CDR1 SEHNR, CDR2 FQNEAQ (reference sequence). The trim removed 2 bases at V and 5 bases at J, leaving 0 bases unmatched. CDR3 length: 12 amino acids. This chain's CDR3 is CASSLTGDEQYF. CDR3 bases: TGTGCCAGCAGCTTAACAGGGGACGAGCAGTACTTC. The variable domain in full, completed from reference TRBV7-9 and TRBJ2-7, reads DTGVSQNPRHKITKRGQNVTFRCDPISEHNRLYWYRQTLGQGPEFLTYFQNEAQLEKSRLLSDRFSAERPKGSFSTLEIQRTEQGDSAMYLCASSLTGDEQYFGPGTRLTVT.

V and J are TRBV2 and TRBJ2-2; D gene uncertain. This CDR3 is built from 13 residues. The germline V gene has CDR1 SNHLY and CDR2 FYNNEI. The V end lost 6 bases, the J end lost 7 bases, and 12 bases lay between the germline ends. The CDR3 here is CASSQQTYGELFF. The CDR3 region has the DNA TGTGCCAGCAGCCAACAGACATACGGGGAGCTGTTTTTT. The variable domain in full, completed from reference TRBV2 and TRBJ2-2, reads EPEVTQTPSHQVTQMGQEVILRCVPISNHLYFYWYRQILGQKVEFLVSFYNNEISEKSEIFDDQFSVERPDGSNFTLKIRSTKLEDSAMYFCASSQQTYGELFFGEGSRLTVL.

The J gene is TRBJ1-2, the V gene TRBV30, with TRBD1 matching 9 bases. The V segment lost 5 bases and the J segment 2 bases; nucleotides outside the gene matches: 0. The CDR3 is made up of 12 amino acids. CDR1 GTSNPN and CDR2 SVGIG come from the germline V gene (reference sequence). Here the CDR3 reads CAWGTGNYGYTF. CDR3 nucleotides: TGTGCCTGGGGGACAGGGAACTATGGCTACACCTTC. Variable domain in full (rest from reference TRBV30 and TRBJ1-2): SQTIHQWPATLVQPVGSPLSLECTVEGTSNPNLYWYRQAAGRGLQLLFYSVGIGQISSEVPQNLSASRPQDRQFILSSKKLLLSDSGFYLCAWGTGNYGYTFGSGTRLTVV.

This clone was detected only a few times. The gene calls are TRBV28 and TRBJ2-1; 8 bases match TRBD2. The CDR3 length is 14 residues. V shed 5 bases, J shed 5 bases, and the junction held 5 bases outside the gene matches. Germline CDR1 MDHEN, CDR2 SYDVKM. Here the CDR3 reads CASSRGGRHNEQFF. The CDR3 coding sequence is TGTGCCAGCAGTCGTGGCGGGAGGCACAATGAGCAGTTCTTC.

A few counts support this clone. The rearrangement links TRBV6-6 to TRBJ2-7, with a possible D match to TRBD1 (5 bases). The V end lost 6 bases, the J end lost 3 bases, and 12 bases lay between the germline ends. This CDR3 comprises 13 residues. From germline, CDR1 is MNHNY and CDR2 SVGAGI (reference sequence). As DNA, the CDR3 is TGTGCCAGCAGCAACGGAGACAGCTACGAGCAGTACTTC. It translates to CASSNGDSYEQYF.

The chain recombines TRBV6-5 with TRBJ2-1; maybe TRBD2 (6 bases). This CDR3 region has 13 residues. Trimming removed 4 bases at V and 8 bases at J, with 12 bases between. In germline, CDR1 is MNHEY, CDR2 SVGAGI. CDR3 nucleotide sequence: TGTGCCAGCAGTTTTTCGCGGGGAGATGAGCAGTTCTTC. Amino acids: CASSFSRGDEQFF.

The chain carries TRBV2 and TRBJ2-5; TRBD2 agrees at 8 bases. After removal of 7 bases from V and 1 base from J, the junction contained 5 bases not matched to a gene. The CDR3 is 14 residues long. Germline V lookup: CDR1 SNHLY, CDR2 FYNNEI. CDR3 coding DNA: TGTGCCAGCACCGGGGGGGGAGCCCAAGAGACCCAGTACTTC. It encodes CASTGGGAQETQYF.

This chain joins TRBV2 and TRBJ1-5; 7 bases match TRBD1. Germline lookup yields CDR1 SNHLY and CDR2 FYNNEI. There are 15 residues in the CDR3. V lost 4 bases to trimming and J lost 1 base; unmatched junction nucleotides: 4. The CDR3 here is CASSADRQSNQPQHF. The CDR3 nucleotides are TGTGCCAGCAGTGCGGACAGGCAAAGCAATCAGCCCCAGCATTTT. The variable domain in full, completed from reference TRBV2 and TRBJ1-5, reads EPEVTQTPSHQVTQMGQEVILRCVPISNHLYFYWYRQILGQKVEFLVSFYNNEISEKSEIFDDQFSVERPDGSNFTLKIRSTKLEDSAMYFCASSADRQSNQPQHFGDGTRLSIL.

This chain uses TRBV5-1 with TRBJ2-1; 9 bases map to TRBD2. CDR3 length: 16 amino acids. Germline CDR1 is SGHRS and CDR2 is YFSETQ. J gave up 4 bases and V 0 bases, and 5 bases lay outside the gene matches. CDR3 DNA: TGCGCCAGCAGCTTGGCCAGTCTAGCGGGATACAATGAGCAGTTCTTC. Translated: CASSLASLAGYNEQFF.

In this sample, this clone turned up a few times. J is TRBJ2-6 and V is TRBV6-1; D is unclear. The CDR3 consists of 15 residues. Trimming pared 5 bases from V and 0 bases from J, leaving 8 bases between. Germline CDR1 MNHNS, CDR2 SASEGT. The CDR3 DNA reads as TGTGCCAGCAGTCCACAGCTCTCTGGGGCCAACGTCCTGACTTTC. Protein sequence: CASSPQLSGANVLTF.

The chain couples TRBV7-8 to TRBJ2-7; TRBD1 matches 7 bases. Germline V CDR1 and CDR2: SGHVS, FQNEAQ. The CDR3 has 18 amino acids. Unmatched junction bases numbered 15, after V lost 1 base and J lost 3 bases. The DNA of the CDR3 is TGTGCCAGCAGCTTAGGTTTTTCGCCGGGACAGATTAACTACGAGCAGTACTTC. This codes for CASSLGFSPGQINYEQYF.

CDR3 protein: CASSLSQGADTQYF. The CDR3 DNA follows: TGTGCCAGCAGCTTATCGCAGGGGGCAGATACGCAGTATTTT. The genes are TRBV7-2 and TRBJ2-3; 7 nucleotides agree with TRBD1. Germline lookup yields CDR1 SGHTA and CDR2 FQGNSA. Germline trimming cut 2 bases from V and 4 bases from J; bases unmatched to any gene: 3. The CDR3 totals 14 residues.

This clone was detected a few times. The chain employs TRBV10-3 and TRBJ2-7, with 9 nucleotides matching TRBD1. The CDR3 is 15 residues long. From germline, CDR1 is ENHRY and CDR2 SYGVKD. J was trimmed by 4 bases and V by 4 bases; bases with no gene match: 8. Here the CDR3 DNA reads TGTGCCATCAGTGGAGAGGGGACAGGGAAGTACGAGCAGTACTTC. Translating it yields CAISGEGTGKYEQYF.